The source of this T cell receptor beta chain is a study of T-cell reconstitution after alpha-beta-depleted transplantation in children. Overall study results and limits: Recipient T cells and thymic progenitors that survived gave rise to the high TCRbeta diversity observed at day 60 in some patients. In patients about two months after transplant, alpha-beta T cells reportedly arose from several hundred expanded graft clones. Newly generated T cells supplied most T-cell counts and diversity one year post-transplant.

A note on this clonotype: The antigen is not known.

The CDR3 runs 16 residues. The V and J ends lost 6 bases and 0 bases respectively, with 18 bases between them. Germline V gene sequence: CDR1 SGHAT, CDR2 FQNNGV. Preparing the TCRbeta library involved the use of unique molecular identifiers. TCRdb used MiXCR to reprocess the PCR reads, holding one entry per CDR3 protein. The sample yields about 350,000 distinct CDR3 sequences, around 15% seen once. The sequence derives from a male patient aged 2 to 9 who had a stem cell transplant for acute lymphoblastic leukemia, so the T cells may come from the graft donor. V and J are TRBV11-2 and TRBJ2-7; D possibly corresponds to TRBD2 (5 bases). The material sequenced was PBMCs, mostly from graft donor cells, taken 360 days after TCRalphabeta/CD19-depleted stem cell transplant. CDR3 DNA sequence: TGTGCCAGCAGTTCCCATCGGGATCCCACCTCCTACGAGCAGTACTTC. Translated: CASSSHRDPTSYEQYF.